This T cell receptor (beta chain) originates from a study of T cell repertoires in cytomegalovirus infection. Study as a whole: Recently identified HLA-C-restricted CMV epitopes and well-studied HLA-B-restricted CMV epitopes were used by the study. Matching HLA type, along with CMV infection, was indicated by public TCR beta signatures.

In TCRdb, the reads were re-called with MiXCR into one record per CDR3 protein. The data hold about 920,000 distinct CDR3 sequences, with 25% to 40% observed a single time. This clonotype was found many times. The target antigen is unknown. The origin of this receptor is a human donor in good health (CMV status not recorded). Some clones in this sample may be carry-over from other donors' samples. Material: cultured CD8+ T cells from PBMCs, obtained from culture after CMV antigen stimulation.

CDR3 protein: CASSQDAGQETQYF. The CDR3 DNA follows: TGCGCCAGCAGCCAAGACGCAGGGCAAGAGACCCAGTACTTC. The V call is TRBV4-3, the J call TRBJ2-5, with D possibly TRBD1 on 5 matching bases. The V and J ends lost 0 bases and 2 bases respectively, with 7 bases between them. Germline CDR1 is LGHNA and CDR2 is YSLEER. This CDR3 is 14 amino acids long.